The rows below give T cell receptor beta chains drawn from one sample of a study of cytomegalovirus exposure and HLA in healthy donors. The method was immunoSEQ multiplex PCR; TCRdb's version includes in-frame clones alone and lacks a portion of them. The sample lists about 200,000 clones, 79% seen once, with about 1.4% in the top ten. Input material: PBMCs. Receptors originate from a girl between 10 and 17 years old in good health and CMV-seropositive. Each CDR3 is given with its conserved first and last residue. The order of the fields is D gene, V gene, J gene, CDR3 DNA, CDR3 protein. The D gene is left open where the match is weak.

d_gene: TRBD1; v_gene: TRBV19; j_gene: TRBJ1-5; CDR3nt: TGTGCCAGTCAGACAGGGGGTGGCAATCAGCCCCAGCATTTT; CDR3aa: CASQTGGGNQPQHF
d_gene: TRBD1; v_gene: TRBV19; j_gene: TRBJ2-7; CDR3nt: TGTGCCAGTAGTATCCCGGGACAGGGGTCCTACGAGCAGTACTTC; CDR3aa: CASSIPGQGSYEQYF
d_gene: NA; v_gene: TRBV29-1; j_gene: TRBJ2-5; CDR3nt: TGCAGCGTCGATTCTTCACAGGGAATCGGAGAGACCCAGTACTTC; CDR3aa: CSVDSSQGIGETQYF
d_gene: NA; v_gene: TRBV6-1; j_gene: TRBJ2-7; CDR3nt: TGTGCCAGCAGTGAACTTTGGGGCAACGAGCAGTACTTC; CDR3aa: CASSELWGNEQYF
d_gene: TRBD2; v_gene: TRBV4-2; j_gene: TRBJ2-1; CDR3nt: TGTGCCAGCAGCCACGATATCTCGGGGGGGTTCTACAATGAGCAGTTCTTC; CDR3aa: CASSHDISGGFYNEQFF
d_gene: NA; v_gene: TRBV6-5; j_gene: TRBJ1-1; CDR3nt: TGTGCCAGCAGTCGCCGGGATACTGAAGCTTTCTTT; CDR3aa: CASSRRDTEAFF
d_gene: TRBD1; v_gene: TRBV28; j_gene: TRBJ1-1; CDR3nt: TGTGCCAGCAGTGTAAGAGGGACAGGCAATATCTTT; CDR3aa: CASSVRGTGNIF
d_gene: NA; v_gene: TRBV20-1; j_gene: TRBJ1-1; CDR3nt: TGCAGTGCAACTAGGGCCGCCGAAGCTTTCTTT; CDR3aa: CSATRAAEAFF
d_gene: TRBD1; v_gene: TRBV4-3; j_gene: TRBJ1-6; CDR3nt: TGCGCCAGCAGCCAGAACAGGGGCCGGATAAATTCACCCCTCCACTTT; CDR3aa: CASSQNRGRINSPLHF
d_gene: TRBD2; v_gene: TRBV5-1; j_gene: TRBJ2-5; CDR3nt: TGCGCCAGCAGCTTGTCACCGAGCGGGGGGGAGACCCAGTACTTC; CDR3aa: CASSLSPSGGETQYF
d_gene: NA; v_gene: TRBV7-9; j_gene: TRBJ1-2; CDR3nt: TGTGCCAGCAGCTCCGGGGGGTGGAACTATGGCTACACCTTC; CDR3aa: CASSSGGWNYGYTF
d_gene: TRBD1; v_gene: TRBV29-1; j_gene: TRBJ2-3; CDR3nt: TGCAGCGTTGAAGGACAGGGGACAGATACGCAGTATTTT; CDR3aa: CSVEGQGTDTQYF
d_gene: NA; v_gene: TRBV12-5; j_gene: TRBJ1-5; CDR3nt: TGTGCTAGTGGTTTGTATAGCAATCAGCCCCAGCATTTT; CDR3aa: CASGLYSNQPQHF